This T cell receptor (beta chain) was sequenced in a study of blood T cell repertoires in COVID-19. Authors' data handling: Amplified reference gene primers provided the basis for estimating nucleated cell counts. TCRdb's copy holds only in-frame clones and misses some; the assay was immunoSEQ multiplex PCR. The DNA gave D and trimming, while V, J and clone size come from that table. This sample carries about 93,000 clones, about 92% of them seen once, and the ten largest clones take about 2%. A single count supports this clone. This receptor was obtained from a man in his fifties or sixties with acute or convalescent COVID-19. Sequencing was performed on peripheral blood.

Written as DNA, the CDR3 is TGTGCCAGCAGCCCCGGGAGGGCAGGGGCGACCACCATATATTTT. Encoded protein: CASSPGRAGATTIYF. The J gene is TRBJ1-3, the V gene TRBV6-5, with D perhaps matching TRBD1 (6 bases). V lost 6 bases and J lost 9, with 21 bases in between. The CDR3 length is 15 residues. Germline loops: CDR1 MNHEY, CDR2 SVGAGI.